A single sample gave rise to the 26 T cell receptor beta chains below, sequenced in a study of blood T cell repertoires in COVID-19. Measured with immunoSEQ multiplex PCR; TCRdb has only the in-frame clones, and not every one. Altogether some 66,000 clones are present, roughly 82% being singletons, with the ten largest covering under 8%. The source material was peripheral blood. These receptors all stem from a man aged 60 to 75 with acute or convalescent COVID-19.

The chain combines TRBV11-2 with TRBJ2-5, with unresolved D. This CDR3 has 12 amino acids. Germline CDR1 is SGHAT and CDR2 is FQNNGV. With 2 bases removed from V and 5 bases from J, the gap between germline ends came to 6 bases. The CDR3 is CASSLFVETQYF. The CDR3, as DNA: TGTGCCAGCAGCTTATTCGTTGAGACCCAGTACTTC.

This clone was counted once. V usage is TRBV19 and J usage is TRBJ1-2; D is possibly TRBD1 (6 bases). The germline gives CDR1 LNHDA, CDR2 SQIVND (reference sequence). The CDR3 totals 16 residues. With 3 bases removed from V and 7 bases from J, the gap between germline ends came to 21 bases. The CDR3 protein is CASSMWTTGGGGGYTF. The CDR3 DNA follows: TGTGCCAGTAGTATGTGGACAACGGGGGGCGGTGGTGGCTACACCTTC.

The chain links TRBV6-5 to TRBJ1-2; D ambiguous. CDR1 is MNHEY and CDR2 is SVGAGI in the germline V gene. Trimming stripped 0 bases from V and 4 bases from J, with 9 bases between. The CDR3 loop spans 14 amino acids. CDR3 protein: CASSYSRGGYGYTF. The CDR3 DNA sequence: TGTGCCAGCAGTTACTCCCGGGGAGGCTATGGCTACACCTTC.

V and J are TRBV20-1 and TRBJ1-4; D ambiguous. The germline CDR1 and CDR2 sequences are DFQATT and SNEGSKA (reference sequence). V was shortened by 3 bases and J by 7 bases, with 18 bases between the two germline ends. CDR3 size: 15 residues. This chain's CDR3 is CSASLGVDRGEKLFF. The CDR3 region has the DNA TGCAGTGCTAGTCTCGGGGTTGATCGGGGTGAAAAACTGTTTTTT.

The chain uses TRBV7-6 and TRBJ1-2, with 12 bases lining up with TRBD1. Germline lookup yields CDR1 SGHVS and CDR2 FNYEAQ. The CDR3 runs 15 residues. Trimming cost V 5 bases and J 6 bases; bases outside gene matches: 7. The CDR3 DNA is TGTGCCAGCAGCAGGCGGGACAGGGGGCAAAATGGCTACACCTTC. Translated: CASSRRDRGQNGYTF.

The chain is built from TRBV7-2 and TRBJ1-5; D may be TRBD1 (6 bases). With 3 bases removed from V and 2 bases from J, the gap between germline ends came to 17 bases. Germline V gene sequence: CDR1 SGHTA, CDR2 FQGNSA. This CDR3 has 17 amino acids. DNA for the CDR3: TGTGCCAGCAGCTTCGGGGGGGCACTGGAAGGCAATCAGCCCCAGCATTTT. The encoded protein is CASSFGGALEGNQPQHF. Based on the CDR3 plus reference TRBV7-2 and TRBJ1-5, the full variable domain is GAGVSQSPSNKVTEKGKDVELRCDPISGHTALYWYRQSLGQGLEFLIYFQGNSAPDKSGLPSDRFSAERTGGSVSTLTIQRTQQEDSAVYLCASSFGGALEGNQPQHFGDGTRLSIL.

The genes are TRBV6-5 and TRBJ1-2, with TRBD1 matching 10 bases. The junction had 9 bases not matched to a gene; V was cut back by 6 bases and J by 8 bases. CDR3 length: 14 amino acids. In germline, CDR1 is MNHEY, CDR2 SVGAGI. CDR3 protein: CASSLDRGVPGYTF. The CDR3 region has the DNA TGTGCCAGCAGCCTGGACAGGGGGGTTCCGGGCTACACCTTC.

In nucleotides, the CDR3 is TGTGCCAGCAGCATCCGAAGGGGCCTGGCTCCCCTCGTGGAGACCCAGTACTTC. It encodes CASSIRRGLAPLVETQYF. The chain is built from TRBV11-2 and TRBJ2-5, with D perhaps matching TRBD1 (5 bases). The length of the CDR3 is 18 residues. The V end was cut by 5 bases, the J end by 5 bases, with 27 bases between. Per the germline V gene, CDR1 is SGHAT and CDR2 is FQNNGV. Full variable domain (missing parts from reference TRBV11-2 and TRBJ2-5): EAGVAQSPRYKIIEKRQSVAFWCNPISGHATLYWYQQILGQGPKLLIQFQNNGVVDDSQLPKDRFSAERLKGVDSTLKIQPAKLEDSAVYLCASSIRRGLAPLVETQYFGPGTRLLVL.

This clone was seen once. This rearrangement joins TRBV3-1 (or the pseudogene TRBV3-2) to TRBJ2-2, with TRBD1 matching 9 bases. This CDR3 is built from 16 residues. CDR1 and CDR2 from the germline V gene are LGHDT and YNNKEL (reference sequence). After removal of 7 bases from V and 4 bases from J, the junction contained 10 bases not matched to a gene. CDR3 nucleotides: TGTGCCAGCAACTTGCGGGGACAGGGAGGCACCGGGGAGCTGTTTTTT. Amino acids: CASNLRGQGGTGELFF.

This clone turned up a few times. The chain uses TRBV29-1 and TRBJ1-1, with D tentatively TRBD1 (6 bases). With 5 bases removed from V and 2 bases from J, the gap between germline ends came to 12 bases. Germline V lookup: CDR1 SQVTM, CDR2 ANQGSEA. The length of the CDR3 is 13 residues. This chain's CDR3 is CSVSKGENTEAFF. DNA of the CDR3: TGCAGCGTTTCGAAGGGGGAAAACACTGAAGCTTTCTTT.

The rearrangement uses TRBV5-5 and TRBJ2-1; tentatively, D is TRBD2 (6 bases). The CDR3 consists of 13 residues. Germline V gene lookup returns CDR1 SGHKS and CDR2 YYEKEE (reference sequence). V was trimmed by 4 bases and J by 9 bases, leaving 14 bases between them. The CDR3 sequence is CASSPTSEGEQFF. In DNA, the CDR3 is TGTGCCAGCAGCCCCACCTCGGAGGGTGAGCAGTTCTTC.

The chain combines TRBV29-1 with TRBJ1-1, with 7 positions matching TRBD1. The V gene's germline CDR1 is SQVTM and CDR2 ANQGSEA. This CDR3 spans 11 amino acids. The trim removed 6 bases at V and 8 bases at J, leaving 6 bases unmatched. The CDR3 DNA reads TGCAGCGTCGTAGAACAGGGGGAAGCTTTCTTT. Translation gives CSVVEQGEAFF.

This rearrangement joins TRBV7-9 to TRBJ2-7, with D tentatively TRBD1 (5 bases). Trimming stripped 4 bases from V and 0 bases from J, with 13 bases between. The germline V gene has CDR1 SEHNR and CDR2 FQNEAQ (reference sequence). The CDR3 runs to 15 residues. The CDR3 DNA reads as TGTGCCAGCAGCTGGGGCGAACCGAGCTCCTACGAGCAGTACTTC. This gives the protein CASSWGEPSSYEQYF.

This rearrangement joins TRBV15 to TRBJ2-5; D is perhaps TRBD1 (8 bases). V lost 4 bases and J lost 5, with 14 bases in between. The CDR3 is 14 residues long. The germline V gene has CDR1 LNHNV and CDR2 YYDKDF (reference sequence). The CDR3 DNA reads as TGTGCCACCAGCAACGACAGGGGAGGGGAGACCCAGTACTTC. This translates into CATSNDRGGETQYF.

This clone came up once. V and J are TRBV24-1 and TRBJ1-5; TRBD1 matches 8 bases. The germline gives CDR1 KGHDR, CDR2 SFDVKD. After removal of 9 bases from V and 4 bases from J, the junction contained 4 bases not matched to a gene. The CDR3 spans 13 residues. The CDR3 loop reads CATGQGGNQPQHF. The DNA of the CDR3 is TGTGCCACCGGACAGGGAGGGAATCAGCCCCAGCATTTT.

The gene calls are TRBV14 and TRBJ2-5, with a weak D call TRBD1 (6 bases). V was pared by 3 bases and J by 2 bases, with 16 bases between. The CDR3 extends over 16 amino acids. Germline values: CDR1 SGHDN, CDR2 FVKESK. In nucleotides, the CDR3 is TGTGCCAGCAGCCAGACCTTCGGGACACTGCAAGAGACCCAGTACTTC. Its translation: CASSQTFGTLQETQYF.

CDR3 residues: CATRGRLAGEGGTDTQYF. CDR3 bases: TGTGCCACCAGGGGGAGGCTAGCGGGGGAAGGCGGGACAGATACGCAGTATTTT. This chain links TRBV15 with TRBJ2-3; 10 bases align to TRBD2. Germline V gives CDR1 LNHNV, CDR2 YYDKDF (reference sequence). This CDR3 is 18 amino acids long. The trim removed 6 bases at V and 3 bases at J, leaving 15 bases unmatched. Filled out from reference TRBV15 and TRBJ2-3, the complete variable domain reads DAMVIQNPRYQVTQFGKPVTLSCSQTLNHNVMYWYQQKSSQAPKLLFHYYDKDFNNEADTPDNFQSRRPNTSFCFLDIRSPGLGDTAMYLCATRGRLAGEGGTDTQYFGPGTRLTVL.

The chain links TRBV5-4 to TRBJ1-2, with D perhaps matching TRBD1 (5 bases). CDR3 size: 16 residues. Germline values: CDR1 SGHNT, CDR2 YYREEE (reference sequence). Trimming shortened V by 3 bases and J by 0 bases, and 15 bases separated the two germline ends. In nucleotides, the CDR3 is TGTGCCAGCAGCTCGCTCCTTACAGGATCTAACTATGGCTACACCTTC. This codes for CASSSLLTGSNYGYTF.

The chain has TRBV19 and TRBJ1-5; D is uncertain. This CDR3 contains 15 residues. Trimming took 9 bases from V and 3 from J, leaving 18 bases between them. Germline CDR1 is LNHDA and CDR2 is SQIVND (reference sequence). The CDR3: CASQVGLNHNQPQHF. The DNA of the CDR3 is TGTGCCAGCCAAGTTGGACTCAACCACAATCAGCCCCAGCATTTT.

The chain combines TRBV10-3 with TRBJ2-5, with 10 positions matching TRBD1. Looked up from germline, CDR1 is ENHRY and CDR2 is SYGVKD. The trim removed 11 bases at V and 5 bases at J, leaving 8 bases unmatched. This CDR3 is built from 13 residues. CDR3 in amino acids: CAARDRGGETQYF. The CDR3 DNA is TGTGCCGCACGGGACAGGGGAGGCGAGACCCAGTACTTC.

This rearrangement joins TRBV7-6 to TRBJ2-1; the match to TRBD2 covers 9 bases. Germline lookup yields CDR1 SGHVS and CDR2 FNYEAQ. The CDR3 consists of 17 residues. After removal of 3 bases from V and 10 bases from J, the junction contained 16 bases not matched to a gene. Written as DNA, the CDR3 is TGTGCCAGCAGCTTTGCGCCCTCTAGCGGGGTAAATTTCGAGCAGTTCTTC. Its translation: CASSFAPSSGVNFEQFF.

The chain joins TRBV24-1 to TRBJ1-2; no firm D call. CDR1 and CDR2 (germline): KGHDR, SFDVKD. V lost 4 bases, J lost 0 bases, and 11 bases lay in between. This CDR3 contains 15 residues. The CDR3 loop reads CATSERGSSNYGYTF. The CDR3 DNA reads as TGTGCCACCAGTGAGAGAGGGAGTTCTAACTATGGCTACACCTTC.

The chain uses TRBV5-4 and TRBJ2-7; 8 bases fit TRBD1. This CDR3 has 14 residues. Per germline, CDR1 SGHNT and CDR2 YYREEE (reference sequence). V was pared by 5 bases and J by 3 bases, with 7 bases of the junction left unmatched. The CDR3 here is CASSTRTGSYEQYF. CDR3 sequence (DNA): TGTGCCAGCAGTACCCGGACAGGGAGCTACGAGCAGTACTTC.

This clone was detected only a few times. V and J are TRBV5-1 and TRBJ2-5; a weak D match, TRBD1 (5 bases). Germline V gene data show CDR1 as SGHRS and CDR2 as YFSETQ. The CDR3 sequence is 14 residues long. With 4 bases removed from V and 5 bases from J, the gap between germline ends came to 15 bases. The CDR3 here is CASSLQDSRETQYF. In nucleotides, the CDR3 is TGCGCCAGCAGCCTCCAAGACAGCAGGGAGACCCAGTACTTC.

The chain has TRBV7-2 and TRBJ2-7; D possibly corresponds to TRBD1 (6 bases). CDR1 and CDR2 (germline): SGHTA, FQGNSA. Trimming removed 4 bases at V and 6 bases at J, with 13 bases between. This CDR3 has 13 residues. The DNA for the CDR3 is TGTGCCAGCAGCTCCGGGACACCTTCCGAGCAGTACTTC. Protein sequence: CASSSGTPSEQYF.

V usage is TRBV30 and J usage is TRBJ1-1, with D unclear. The CDR3 runs 11 residues. Trimming took off 4 bases at V and 0 bases at J, with 3 bases between the two ends. CDR1 is GTSNPN, CDR2 SVGIG, per germline (reference sequence). Here the CDR3 reads CAWTVNTEAFF. For the CDR3, the DNA is TGTGCCTGGACAGTGAACACTGAAGCTTTCTTT.